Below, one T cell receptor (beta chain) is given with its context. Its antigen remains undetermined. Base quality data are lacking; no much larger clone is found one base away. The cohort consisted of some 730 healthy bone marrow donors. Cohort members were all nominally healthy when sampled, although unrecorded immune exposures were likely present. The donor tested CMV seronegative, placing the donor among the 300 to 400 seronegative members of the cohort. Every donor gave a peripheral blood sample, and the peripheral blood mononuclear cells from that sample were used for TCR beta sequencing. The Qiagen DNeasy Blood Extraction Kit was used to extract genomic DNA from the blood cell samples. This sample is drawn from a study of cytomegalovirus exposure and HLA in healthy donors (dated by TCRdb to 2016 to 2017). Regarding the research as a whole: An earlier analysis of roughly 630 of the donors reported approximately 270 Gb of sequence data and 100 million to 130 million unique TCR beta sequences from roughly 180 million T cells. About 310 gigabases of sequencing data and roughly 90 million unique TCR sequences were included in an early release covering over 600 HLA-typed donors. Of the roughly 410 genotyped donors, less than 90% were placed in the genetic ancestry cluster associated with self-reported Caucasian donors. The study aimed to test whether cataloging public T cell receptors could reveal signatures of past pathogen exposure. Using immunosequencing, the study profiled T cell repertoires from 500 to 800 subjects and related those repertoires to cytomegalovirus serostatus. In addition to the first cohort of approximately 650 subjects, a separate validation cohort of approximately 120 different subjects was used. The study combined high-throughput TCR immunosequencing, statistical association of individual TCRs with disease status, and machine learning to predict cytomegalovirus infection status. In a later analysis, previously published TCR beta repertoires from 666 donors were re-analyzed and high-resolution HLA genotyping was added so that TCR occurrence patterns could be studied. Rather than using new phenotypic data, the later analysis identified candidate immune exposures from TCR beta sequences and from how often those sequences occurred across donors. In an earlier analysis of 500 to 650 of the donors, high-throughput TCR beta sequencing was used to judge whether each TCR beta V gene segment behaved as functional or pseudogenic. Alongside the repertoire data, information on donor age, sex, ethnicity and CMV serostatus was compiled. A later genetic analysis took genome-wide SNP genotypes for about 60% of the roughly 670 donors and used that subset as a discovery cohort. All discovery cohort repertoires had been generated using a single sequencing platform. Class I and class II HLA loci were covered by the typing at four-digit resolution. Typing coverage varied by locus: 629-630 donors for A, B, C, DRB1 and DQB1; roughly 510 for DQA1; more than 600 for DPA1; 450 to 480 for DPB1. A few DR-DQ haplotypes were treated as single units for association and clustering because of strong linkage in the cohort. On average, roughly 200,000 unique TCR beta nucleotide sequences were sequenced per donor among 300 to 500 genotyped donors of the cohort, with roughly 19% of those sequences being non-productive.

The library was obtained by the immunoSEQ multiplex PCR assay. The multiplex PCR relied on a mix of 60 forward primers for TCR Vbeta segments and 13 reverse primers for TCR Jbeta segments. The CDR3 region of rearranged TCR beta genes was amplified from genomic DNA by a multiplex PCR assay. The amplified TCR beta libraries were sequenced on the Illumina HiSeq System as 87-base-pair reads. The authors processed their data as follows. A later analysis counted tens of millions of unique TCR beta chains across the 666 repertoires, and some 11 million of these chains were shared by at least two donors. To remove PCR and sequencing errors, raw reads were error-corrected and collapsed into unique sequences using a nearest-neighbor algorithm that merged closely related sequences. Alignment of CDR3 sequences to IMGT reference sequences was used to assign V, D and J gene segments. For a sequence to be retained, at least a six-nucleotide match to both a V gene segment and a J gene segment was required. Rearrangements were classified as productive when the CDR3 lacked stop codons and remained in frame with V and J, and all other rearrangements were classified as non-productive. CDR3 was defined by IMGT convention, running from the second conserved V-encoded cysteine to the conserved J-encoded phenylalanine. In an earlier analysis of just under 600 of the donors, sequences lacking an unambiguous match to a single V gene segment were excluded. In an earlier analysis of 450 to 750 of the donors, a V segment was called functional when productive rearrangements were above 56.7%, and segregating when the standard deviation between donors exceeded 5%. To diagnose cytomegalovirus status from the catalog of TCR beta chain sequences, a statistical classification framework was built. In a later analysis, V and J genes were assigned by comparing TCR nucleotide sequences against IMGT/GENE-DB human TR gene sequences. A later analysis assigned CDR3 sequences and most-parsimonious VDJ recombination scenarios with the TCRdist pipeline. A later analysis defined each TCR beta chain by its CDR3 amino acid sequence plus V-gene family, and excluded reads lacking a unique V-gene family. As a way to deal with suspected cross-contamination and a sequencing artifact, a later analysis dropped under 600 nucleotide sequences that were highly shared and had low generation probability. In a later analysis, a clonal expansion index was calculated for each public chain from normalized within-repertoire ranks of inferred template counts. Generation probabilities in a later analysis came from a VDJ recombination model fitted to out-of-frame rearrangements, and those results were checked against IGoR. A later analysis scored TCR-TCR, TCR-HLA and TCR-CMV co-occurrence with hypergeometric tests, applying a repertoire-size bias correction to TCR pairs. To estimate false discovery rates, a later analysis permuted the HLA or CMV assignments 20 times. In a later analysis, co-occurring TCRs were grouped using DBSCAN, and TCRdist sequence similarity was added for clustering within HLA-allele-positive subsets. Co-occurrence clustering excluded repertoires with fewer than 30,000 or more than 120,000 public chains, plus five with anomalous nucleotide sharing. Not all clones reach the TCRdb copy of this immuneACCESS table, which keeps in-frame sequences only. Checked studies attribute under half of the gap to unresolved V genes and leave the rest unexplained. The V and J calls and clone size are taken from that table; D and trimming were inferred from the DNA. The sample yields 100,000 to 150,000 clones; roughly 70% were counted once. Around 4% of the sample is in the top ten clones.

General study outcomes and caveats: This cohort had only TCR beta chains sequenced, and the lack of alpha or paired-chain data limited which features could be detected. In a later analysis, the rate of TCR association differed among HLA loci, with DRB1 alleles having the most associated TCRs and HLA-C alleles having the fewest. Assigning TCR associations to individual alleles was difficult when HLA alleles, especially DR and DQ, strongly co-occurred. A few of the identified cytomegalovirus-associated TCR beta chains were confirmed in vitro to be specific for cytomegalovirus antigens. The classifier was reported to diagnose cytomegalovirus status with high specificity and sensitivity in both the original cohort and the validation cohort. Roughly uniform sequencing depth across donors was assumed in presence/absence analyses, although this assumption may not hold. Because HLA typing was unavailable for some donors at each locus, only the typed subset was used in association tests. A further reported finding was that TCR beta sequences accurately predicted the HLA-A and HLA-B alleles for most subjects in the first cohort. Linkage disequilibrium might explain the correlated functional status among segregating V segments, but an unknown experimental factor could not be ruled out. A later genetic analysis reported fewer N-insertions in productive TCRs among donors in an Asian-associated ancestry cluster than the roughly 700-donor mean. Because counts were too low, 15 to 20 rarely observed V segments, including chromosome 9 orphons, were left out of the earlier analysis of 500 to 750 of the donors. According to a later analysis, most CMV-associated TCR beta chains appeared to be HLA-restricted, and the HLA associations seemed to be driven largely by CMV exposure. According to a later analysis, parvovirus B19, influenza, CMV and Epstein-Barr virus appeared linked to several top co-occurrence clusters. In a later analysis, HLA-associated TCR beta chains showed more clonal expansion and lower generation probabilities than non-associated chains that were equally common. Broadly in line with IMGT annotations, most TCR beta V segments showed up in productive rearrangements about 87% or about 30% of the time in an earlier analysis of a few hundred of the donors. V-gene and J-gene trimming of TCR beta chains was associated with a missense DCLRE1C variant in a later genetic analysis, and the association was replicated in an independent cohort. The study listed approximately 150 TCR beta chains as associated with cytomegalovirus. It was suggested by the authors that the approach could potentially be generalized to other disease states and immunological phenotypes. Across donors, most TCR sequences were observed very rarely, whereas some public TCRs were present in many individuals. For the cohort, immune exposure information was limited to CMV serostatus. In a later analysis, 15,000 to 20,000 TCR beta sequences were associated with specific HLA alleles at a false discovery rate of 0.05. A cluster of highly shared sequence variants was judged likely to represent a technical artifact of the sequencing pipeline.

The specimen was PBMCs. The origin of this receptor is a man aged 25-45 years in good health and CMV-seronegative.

The DNA reads as follows: TGCAGCGTTGATTTCCCTAGCGGGGTTAGAAGTGGCGCCTACAATGAGCAGTTCTTC. It translates to CSVDFPSGVRSGAYNEQFF. Rearrangement joined TRBV29-1 to TRBJ2-1; TRBD2 agrees with 9 junctional bases. V ends up 3 bases short and J 2 bases short, with an unmatched junction base count of 17. Its CDR3 holds 19 amino acids, cysteine through phenylalanine. Solely the CDR3 DNA is kept, with 57 bases framed from the first base. From the germline V gene, CDR1 is SQVTM and CDR2 is ANQGSEA.